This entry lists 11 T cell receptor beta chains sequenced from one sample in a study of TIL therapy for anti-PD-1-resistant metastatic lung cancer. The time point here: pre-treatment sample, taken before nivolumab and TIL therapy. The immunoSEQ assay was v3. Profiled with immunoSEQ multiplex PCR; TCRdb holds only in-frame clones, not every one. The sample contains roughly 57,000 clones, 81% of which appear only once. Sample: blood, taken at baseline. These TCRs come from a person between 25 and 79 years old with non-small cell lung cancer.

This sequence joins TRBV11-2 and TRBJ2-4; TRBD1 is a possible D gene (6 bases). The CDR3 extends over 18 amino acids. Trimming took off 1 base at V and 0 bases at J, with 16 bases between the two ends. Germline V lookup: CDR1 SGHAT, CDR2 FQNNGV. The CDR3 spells CASSLGGGIALAKNIQYF. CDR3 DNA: TGTGCCAGCAGCTTAGGAGGGGGAATAGCGTTAGCCAAAAACATTCAGTACTTC.

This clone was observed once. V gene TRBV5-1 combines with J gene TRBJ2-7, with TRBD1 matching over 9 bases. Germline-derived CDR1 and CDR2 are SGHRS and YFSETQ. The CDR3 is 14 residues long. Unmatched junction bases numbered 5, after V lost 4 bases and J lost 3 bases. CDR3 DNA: TGCGCCAGCAGCACCGGGACAGGGATCTACGAGCAGTACTTC. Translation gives CASSTGTGIYEQYF.

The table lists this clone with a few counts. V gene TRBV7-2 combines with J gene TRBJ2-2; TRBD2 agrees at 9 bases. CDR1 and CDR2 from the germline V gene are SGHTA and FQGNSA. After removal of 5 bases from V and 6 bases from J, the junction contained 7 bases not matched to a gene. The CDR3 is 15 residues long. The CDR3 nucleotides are TGTGCCAGCAGCCATAGGACTAGCGAATCCGGGGAGCTGTTTTTT. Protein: CASSHRTSESGELFF.

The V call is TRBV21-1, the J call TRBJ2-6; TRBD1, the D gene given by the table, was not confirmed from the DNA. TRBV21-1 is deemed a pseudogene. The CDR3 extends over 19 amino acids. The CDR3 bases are TGTGCCAGCAGCAATAAGGGGGCAAAGAGCCACTCTGGGGCCAACGTCCTGACTTTC. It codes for CASSNKGAKSHSGANVLTF.

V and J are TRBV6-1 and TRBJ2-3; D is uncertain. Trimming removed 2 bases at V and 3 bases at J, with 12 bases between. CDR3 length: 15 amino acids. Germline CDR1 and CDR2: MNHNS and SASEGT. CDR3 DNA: TGTGCCAGCAGTGAAAAGTGGGCCGGGACAGATACGCAGTATTTT. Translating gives CASSEKWAGTDTQYF.

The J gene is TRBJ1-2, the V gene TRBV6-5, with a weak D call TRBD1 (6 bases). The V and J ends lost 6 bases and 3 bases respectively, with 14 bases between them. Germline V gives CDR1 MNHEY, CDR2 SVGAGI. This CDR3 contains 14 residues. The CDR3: CASSPWGQDYGYTF. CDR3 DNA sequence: TGTGCCAGCAGCCCGTGGGGGCAGGACTATGGCTACACCTTC.

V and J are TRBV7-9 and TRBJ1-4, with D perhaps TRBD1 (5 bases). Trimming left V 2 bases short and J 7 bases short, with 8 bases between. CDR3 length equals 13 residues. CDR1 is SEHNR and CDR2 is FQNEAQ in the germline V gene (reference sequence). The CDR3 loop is CASSLRDVEKLFF. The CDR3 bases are TGTGCCAGCAGCTTAAGGGACGTTGAAAAACTGTTTTTT.

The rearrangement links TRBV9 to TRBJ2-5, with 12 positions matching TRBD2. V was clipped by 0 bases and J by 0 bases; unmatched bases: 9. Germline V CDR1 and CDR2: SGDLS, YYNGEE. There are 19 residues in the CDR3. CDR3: CASSVAGTSGGLYQETQYF. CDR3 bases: TGTGCCAGCAGCGTAGCTGGCACTAGCGGGGGGCTTTACCAAGAGACCCAGTACTTC.

This CDR3 reads CASKLGRETYNEQFF. The CDR3 DNA sequence: TGCGCCAGCAAGCTGGGACGGGAAACGTACAATGAGCAGTTCTTC. The genes are TRBV10-2 and TRBJ2-1; the D call may be TRBD1 or TRBD2 (5 bases each). V shed 7 bases and J shed 4 bases, with 17 bases lying between them. Germline loops: CDR1 WSHSY, CDR2 SAAADI. The CDR3 length is 15 residues.

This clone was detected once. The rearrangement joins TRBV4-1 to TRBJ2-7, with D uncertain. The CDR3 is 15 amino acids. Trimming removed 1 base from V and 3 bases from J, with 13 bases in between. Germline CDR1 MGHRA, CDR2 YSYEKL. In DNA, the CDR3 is TGCGCCAGCAGCCAAGTAACCCCAGATAGCTACGAGCAGTACTTC. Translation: CASSQVTPDSYEQYF.

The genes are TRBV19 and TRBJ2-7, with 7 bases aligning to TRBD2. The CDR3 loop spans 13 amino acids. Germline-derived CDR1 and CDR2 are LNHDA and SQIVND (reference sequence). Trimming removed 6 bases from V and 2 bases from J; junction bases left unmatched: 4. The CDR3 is CASSREDAYEQYF. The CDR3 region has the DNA TGTGCCAGTAGCCGGGAGGACGCCTACGAGCAGTACTTC.